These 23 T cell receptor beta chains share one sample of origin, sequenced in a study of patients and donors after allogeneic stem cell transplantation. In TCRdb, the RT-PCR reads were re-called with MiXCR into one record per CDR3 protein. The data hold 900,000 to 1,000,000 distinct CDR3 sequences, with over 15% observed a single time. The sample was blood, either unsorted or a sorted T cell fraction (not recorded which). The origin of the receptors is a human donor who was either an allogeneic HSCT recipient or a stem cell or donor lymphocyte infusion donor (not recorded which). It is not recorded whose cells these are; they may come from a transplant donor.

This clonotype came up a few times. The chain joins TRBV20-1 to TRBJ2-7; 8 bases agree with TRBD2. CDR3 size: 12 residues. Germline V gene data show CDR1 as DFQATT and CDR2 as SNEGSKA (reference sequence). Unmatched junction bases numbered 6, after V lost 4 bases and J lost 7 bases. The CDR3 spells CSAMVLAGEQYF. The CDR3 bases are TGCAGTGCTATGGTCTTAGCGGGGGAGCAGTACTTC.

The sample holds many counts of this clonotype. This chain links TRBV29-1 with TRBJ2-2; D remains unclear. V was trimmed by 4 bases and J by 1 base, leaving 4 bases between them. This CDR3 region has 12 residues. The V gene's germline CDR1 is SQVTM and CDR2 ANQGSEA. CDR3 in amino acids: CSVGMNTGELFF. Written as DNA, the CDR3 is TGCAGCGTTGGGATGAACACCGGGGAGCTGTTTTTT.

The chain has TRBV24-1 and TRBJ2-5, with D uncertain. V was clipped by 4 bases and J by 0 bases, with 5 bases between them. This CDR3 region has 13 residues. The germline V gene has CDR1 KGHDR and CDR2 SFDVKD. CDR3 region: CATSDTNQETQYF. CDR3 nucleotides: TGTGCCACCAGTGACACAAACCAAGAGACCCAGTACTTC.

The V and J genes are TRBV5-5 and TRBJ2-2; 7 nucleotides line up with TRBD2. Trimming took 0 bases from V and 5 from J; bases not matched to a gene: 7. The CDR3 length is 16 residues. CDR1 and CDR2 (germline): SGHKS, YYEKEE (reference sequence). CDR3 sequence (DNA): TGTGCCAGCAGCTTGGCCACTAGCGTCACTACCGGGGAGCTGTTTTTT. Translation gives CASSLATSVTTGELFF.

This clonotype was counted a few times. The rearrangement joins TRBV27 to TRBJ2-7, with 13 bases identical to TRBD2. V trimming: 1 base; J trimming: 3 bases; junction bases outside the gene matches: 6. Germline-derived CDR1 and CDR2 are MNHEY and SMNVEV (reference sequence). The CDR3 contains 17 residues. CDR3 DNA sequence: TGTGCCAGCAGTTTATACTCCCGGACTAGCGGGAGCTACGAGCAGTACTTC. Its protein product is CASSLYSRTSGSYEQYF.

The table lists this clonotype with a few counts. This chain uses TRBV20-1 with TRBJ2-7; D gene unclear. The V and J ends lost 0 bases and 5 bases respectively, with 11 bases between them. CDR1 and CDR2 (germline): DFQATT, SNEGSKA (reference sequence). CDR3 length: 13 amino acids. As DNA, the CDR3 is TGCAGTGCTAGAGATCGCGTTCGCGACGAGCAGTACTTC. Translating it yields CSARDRVRDEQYF.

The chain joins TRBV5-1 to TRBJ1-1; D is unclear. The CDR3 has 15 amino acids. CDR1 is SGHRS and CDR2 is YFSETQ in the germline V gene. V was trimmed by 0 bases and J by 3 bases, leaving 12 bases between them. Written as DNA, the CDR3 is TGCGCCAGCAGCTTGGGTGGCTATCGGGACACTGAAGCTTTCTTT. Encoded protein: CASSLGGYRDTEAFF.

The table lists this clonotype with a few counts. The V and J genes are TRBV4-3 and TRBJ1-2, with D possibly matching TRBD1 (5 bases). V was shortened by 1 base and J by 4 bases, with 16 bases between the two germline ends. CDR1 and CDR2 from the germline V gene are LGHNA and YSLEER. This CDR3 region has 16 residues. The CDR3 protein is CASSQAPELGAYGYTF. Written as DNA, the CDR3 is TGCGCCAGCAGCCAAGCCCCGGAGTTAGGGGCCTATGGCTACACCTTC.

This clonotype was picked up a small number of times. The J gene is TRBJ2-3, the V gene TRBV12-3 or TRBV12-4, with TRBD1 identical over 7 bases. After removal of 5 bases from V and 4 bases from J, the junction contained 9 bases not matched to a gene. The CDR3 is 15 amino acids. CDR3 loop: CASSDRVIGSDTQYF. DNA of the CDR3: TGTGCCAGCAGTGACAGGGTTATAGGGTCAGATACGCAGTATTTT.

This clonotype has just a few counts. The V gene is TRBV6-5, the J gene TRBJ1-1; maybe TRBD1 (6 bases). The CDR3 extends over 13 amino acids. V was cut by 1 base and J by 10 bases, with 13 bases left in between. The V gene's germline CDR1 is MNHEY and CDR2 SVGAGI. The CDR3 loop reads CASSYFEAQGAFF. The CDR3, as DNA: TGTGCCAGCAGTTACTTTGAGGCACAGGGAGCTTTCTTT.

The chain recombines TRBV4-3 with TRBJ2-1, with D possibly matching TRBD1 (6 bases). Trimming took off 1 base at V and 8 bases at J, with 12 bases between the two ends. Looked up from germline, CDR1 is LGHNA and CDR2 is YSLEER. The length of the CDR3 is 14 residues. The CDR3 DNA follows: TGCGCCAGCAGCCAAGTTGCCAGGGGCTATGAGCAGTTCTTC. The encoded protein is CASSQVARGYEQFF.

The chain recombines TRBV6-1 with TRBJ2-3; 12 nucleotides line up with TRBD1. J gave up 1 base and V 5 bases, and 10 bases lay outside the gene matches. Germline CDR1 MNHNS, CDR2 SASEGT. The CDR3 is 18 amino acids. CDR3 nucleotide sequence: TGTGCCAGCAGTCACCTCGGGACAGGGGGCCTCGGCACAGATACGCAGTATTTT. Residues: CASSHLGTGGLGTDTQYF.

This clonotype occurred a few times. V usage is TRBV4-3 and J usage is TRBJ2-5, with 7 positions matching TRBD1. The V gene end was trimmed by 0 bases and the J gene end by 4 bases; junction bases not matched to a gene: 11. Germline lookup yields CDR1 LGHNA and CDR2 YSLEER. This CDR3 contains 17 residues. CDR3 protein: CASSQENRDRFSETQYF. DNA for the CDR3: TGCGCCAGCAGCCAAGAGAACCGGGACAGATTCTCAGAGACCCAGTACTTC.

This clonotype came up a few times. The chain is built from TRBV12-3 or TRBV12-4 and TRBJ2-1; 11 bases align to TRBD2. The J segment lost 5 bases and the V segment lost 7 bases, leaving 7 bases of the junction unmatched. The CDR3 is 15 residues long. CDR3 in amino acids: CASTIPGLADNEQFF. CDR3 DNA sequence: TGTGCCAGCACCATTCCGGGACTAGCGGACAATGAGCAGTTCTTC.

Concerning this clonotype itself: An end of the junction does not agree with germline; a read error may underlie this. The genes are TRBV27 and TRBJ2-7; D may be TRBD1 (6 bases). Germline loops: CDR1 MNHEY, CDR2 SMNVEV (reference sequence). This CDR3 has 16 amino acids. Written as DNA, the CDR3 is TGTGCCAGCAATTTATCTACTCCCGGGACACTCTACGAGCAGTACTTC. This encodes CASNLSTPGTLYEQYF.

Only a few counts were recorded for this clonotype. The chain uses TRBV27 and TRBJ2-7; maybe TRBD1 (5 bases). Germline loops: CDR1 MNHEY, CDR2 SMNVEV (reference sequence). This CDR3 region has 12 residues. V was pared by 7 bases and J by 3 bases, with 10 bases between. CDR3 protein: CASTGFRYEQYF. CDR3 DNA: TGTGCCAGCACAGGGTTTCGCTACGAGCAGTACTTC.

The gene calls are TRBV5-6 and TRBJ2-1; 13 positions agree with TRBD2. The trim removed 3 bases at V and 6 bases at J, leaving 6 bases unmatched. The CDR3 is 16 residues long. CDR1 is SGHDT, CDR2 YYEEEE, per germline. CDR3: CASSSETSGRFNEQFF. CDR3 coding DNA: TGTGCCAGCAGCTCGGAGACTAGCGGGAGGTTCAATGAGCAGTTCTTC.

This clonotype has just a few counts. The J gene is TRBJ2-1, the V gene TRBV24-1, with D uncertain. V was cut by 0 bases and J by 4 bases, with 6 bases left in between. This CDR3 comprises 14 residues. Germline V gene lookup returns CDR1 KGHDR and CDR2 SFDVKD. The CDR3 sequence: CATSDLRLYNEQFF. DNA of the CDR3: TGTGCCACCAGTGATTTGCGTCTATACAATGAGCAGTTCTTC.

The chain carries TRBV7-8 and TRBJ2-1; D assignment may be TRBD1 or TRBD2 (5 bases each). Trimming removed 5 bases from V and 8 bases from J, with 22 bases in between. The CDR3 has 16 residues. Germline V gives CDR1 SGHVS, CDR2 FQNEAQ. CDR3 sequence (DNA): TGTGCCAGCAGCGTATGGGGCTCGGATCCCGGGGATGAGCAGTTCTTC. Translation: CASSVWGSDPGDEQFF.

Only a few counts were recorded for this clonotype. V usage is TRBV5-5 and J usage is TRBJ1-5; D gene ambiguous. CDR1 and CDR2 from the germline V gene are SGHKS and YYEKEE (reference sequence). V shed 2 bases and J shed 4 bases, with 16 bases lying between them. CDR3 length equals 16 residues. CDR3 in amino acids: CASSLFGTASNQPQHF. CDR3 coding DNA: TGTGCCAGCAGCTTATTCGGCACGGCCAGTAATCAGCCCCAGCATTTT.

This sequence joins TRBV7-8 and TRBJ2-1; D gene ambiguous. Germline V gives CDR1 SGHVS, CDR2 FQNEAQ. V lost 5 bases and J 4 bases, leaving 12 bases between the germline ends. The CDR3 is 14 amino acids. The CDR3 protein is CASSPLPRYNEQFF. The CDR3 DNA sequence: TGTGCCAGCAGCCCTCTCCCGCGGTACAATGAGCAGTTCTTC.

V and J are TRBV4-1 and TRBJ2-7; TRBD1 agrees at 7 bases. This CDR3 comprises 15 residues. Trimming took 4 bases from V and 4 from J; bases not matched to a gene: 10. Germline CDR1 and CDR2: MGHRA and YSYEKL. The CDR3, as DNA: TGCGCCAGCAGCCTCCAAAGGGGGCGCAGGTACGAGCAGTACTTC. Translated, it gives CASSLQRGRRYEQYF.

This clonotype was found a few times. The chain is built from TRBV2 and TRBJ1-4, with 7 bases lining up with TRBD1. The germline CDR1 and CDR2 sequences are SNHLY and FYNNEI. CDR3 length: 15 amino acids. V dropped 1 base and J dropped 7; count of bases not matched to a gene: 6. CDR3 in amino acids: CASSEGAGGGEKLFF. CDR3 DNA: TGTGCCAGCAGTGAAGGCGCAGGGGGTGGTGAAAAACTGTTTTTT.